What follows are 9 T cell receptor beta chains derived from one specimen sequenced in a study of multiple sclerosis patients with progressive multifocal leukoencephalopathy. Sequencing used immunoSEQ multiplex PCR; TCRdb keeps in-frame clones, though not all of them. The table has tens of thousands of clones, around 89% seen once; the top ten hold roughly 1.5%. Regarding time point: before natalizumab initiation. Sequences were obtained from PBMCs. The source of these receptors is a human donor with multiple sclerosis.

The genes are TRBV29-1 and TRBJ1-2, with 10 bases that match TRBD1. V lost 5 bases and J lost 3; bases outside the gene matches: 6. The CDR3 extends over 14 amino acids. Germline CDR1 SQVTM, CDR2 ANQGSEA. CDR3 coding DNA: TGCAGCGTTTCAGGGGACAGGGGAGACTATGGCTACACCTTC. This gives the protein CSVSGDRGDYGYTF.

The chain links TRBV9 to TRBJ2-6; 8 positions match TRBD1. With V trimmed by 2 bases and J by 1 base, 5 bases remained unmatched. Looked up from germline, CDR1 is SGDLS and CDR2 is YYNGEE. The CDR3 has 17 residues. Here the CDR3 reads CASSVGQGRSGANVLTF. CDR3 nucleotide sequence: TGTGCCAGCAGCGTTGGACAGGGAAGATCTGGGGCCAACGTCCTGACTTTC. The full variable domain, completed using reference TRBV9 and TRBJ2-6, is DSGVTQTPKHLITATGQRVTLRCSPRSGDLSVYWYQQSLDQGLQFLIQYYNGEERAKGNILERFSAQQFPDLHSELNLSSLELGDSALYFCASSVGQGRSGANVLTFGAGSRLTVL.

This clone was detected once. The chain has TRBV2 and TRBJ2-3, with TRBD1 matching over 7 bases. V shed 7 bases and J 5 bases; nucleotides not matched to a gene: 15. The V gene's germline CDR1 is SNHLY and CDR2 FYNNEI. This CDR3 has 16 residues. CDR3 protein: CASTNPQDRTLDTQYF. CDR3 bases: TGTGCCAGCACTAATCCCCAGGACAGGACGTTAGATACGCAGTATTTT.

This clone was seen only once. V is TRBV19 and J is TRBJ2-1; 12 bases fit TRBD2. This CDR3 region has 16 residues. The J segment lost 7 bases and the V segment lost 5 bases, leaving 9 bases of the junction unmatched. CDR1 LNHDA and CDR2 SQIVND come from the germline V gene (reference sequence). The CDR3, as DNA: TGTGCCAGTAGTTCCTCTAGCGGGAGGGGAGGGAATGAGCAGTTCTTC. The encoded protein is CASSSSSGRGGNEQFF.

The chain is built from TRBV28 and TRBJ1-1; possibly TRBD1 for D (6 bases). Trimming removed 3 bases at V and 6 bases at J, with 11 bases between. This CDR3 comprises 13 residues. Per the germline V gene, CDR1 is MDHEN and CDR2 is SYDVKM. The CDR3 loop reads CASSFQGSPEAFF. CDR3 nucleotide sequence: TGTGCCAGCAGTTTCCAGGGGAGCCCTGAAGCTTTCTTT.

The chain couples TRBV5-8 to TRBJ2-7; TRBD1 or TRBD2 may be the D gene (6 bases each). Deletions cut 4 bases from V and 1 base from J, with 27 bases between. Germline V gives CDR1 SGHTS, CDR2 YDEGEE. This CDR3 comprises 19 residues. The CDR3 DNA reads TGTGCCAGCAGCACGACCCCATCTATCGGGGGCCTGGGGTCCTACGAGCAGTACTTC. As protein: CASSTTPSIGGLGSYEQYF.

V and J are TRBV9 and TRBJ2-7; D remains ambiguous. The V end lost 1 base, the J end lost 2 bases, and 10 bases lay between the germline ends. The CDR3 loop spans 14 amino acids. From germline, CDR1 is SGDLS and CDR2 YYNGEE. The CDR3 coding sequence is TGTGCCAGCAGCGTATCGTGGCGGACCTACGAGCAGTACTTC. Translating it yields CASSVSWRTYEQYF.

The chain couples TRBV7-2 to TRBJ2-3; 11 bases agree with TRBD2. The CDR3 length is 18 residues. The V segment lost 5 bases and the J segment 4 bases; nucleotides outside the gene matches: 14. Germline V gives CDR1 SGHTA, CDR2 FQGNSA. CDR3 nucleotide sequence: TGTGCCAGCAGCCCGGTGGTAGCGGGAGGGCCCCGGCCAGATACGCAGTATTTT. Its translation: CASSPVVAGGPRPDTQYF.

A few counts support this clone. The gene calls are TRBV10-3 and TRBJ1-1, with D hard to call. Germline loops: CDR1 ENHRY, CDR2 SYGVKD. Trimming stripped 2 bases from V and 0 bases from J, with 13 bases between. The CDR3 loop spans 16 amino acids. The CDR3 reads CAISEGRWAMNTEAFF. In DNA, the CDR3 is TGTGCCATCAGTGAGGGACGGTGGGCGATGAACACTGAAGCTTTCTTT.